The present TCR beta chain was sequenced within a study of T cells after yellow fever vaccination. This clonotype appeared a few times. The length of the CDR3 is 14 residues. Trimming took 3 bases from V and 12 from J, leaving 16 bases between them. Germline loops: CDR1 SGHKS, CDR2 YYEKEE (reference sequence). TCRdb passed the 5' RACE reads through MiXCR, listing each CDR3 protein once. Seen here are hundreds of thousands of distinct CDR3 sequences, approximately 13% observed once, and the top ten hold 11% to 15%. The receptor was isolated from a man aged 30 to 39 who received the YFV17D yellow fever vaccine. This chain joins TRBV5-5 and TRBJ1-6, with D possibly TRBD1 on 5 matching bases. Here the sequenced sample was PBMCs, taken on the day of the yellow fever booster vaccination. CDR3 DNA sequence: TGTGCCAGCAGCTCCGGACACTTGTTAATACCCCTCCACTTT. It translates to CASSSGHLLIPLHF.